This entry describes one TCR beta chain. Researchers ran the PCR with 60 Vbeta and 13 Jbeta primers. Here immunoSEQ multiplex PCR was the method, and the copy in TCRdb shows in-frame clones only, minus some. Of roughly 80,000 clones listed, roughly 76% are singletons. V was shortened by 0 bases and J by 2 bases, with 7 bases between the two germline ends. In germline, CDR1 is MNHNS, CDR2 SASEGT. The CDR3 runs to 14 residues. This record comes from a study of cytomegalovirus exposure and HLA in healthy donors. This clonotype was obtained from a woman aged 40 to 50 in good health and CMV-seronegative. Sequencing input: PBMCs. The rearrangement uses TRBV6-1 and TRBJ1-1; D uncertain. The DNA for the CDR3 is TGTGCCAGCAGTGAAGCTTTGAGTAACACTGAAGCTTTCTTT. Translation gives CASSEALSNTEAFF.